Each of the 11 T cell receptor beta chains below was sequenced from the same sample in a study of metastatic and nonmetastatic thyroid tumors. Prior to thyroid surgery, none of the patients had received any treatment. TCRdb redid the clone calls on the PCR reads using MiXCR. The sample carries about 12,000 clones, about 27% recorded once. Input material: adjacent normal tissue. Every receptor here comes from a male donor with papillary thyroid cancer or a benign thyroid nodule (not recorded which). Some clones in this sample may be carry-over from other donors' samples.

Sample share makes this clone large. The rearrangement uses TRBV27 and TRBJ2-7; 9 nucleotides match TRBD1. Germline V lookup: CDR1 MNHEY, CDR2 SMNVEV (reference sequence). V shed 1 base and J 3 bases; nucleotides not matched to a gene: 4. This CDR3 contains 15 residues. The CDR3 DNA reads TGTGCCAGCAGTTTATTCGGGACAGGGATCTACGAGCAGTACTTC. This sequence encodes CASSLFGTGIYEQYF.

V is TRBV19 and J is TRBJ2-1; D gene unclear. CDR1 LNHDA and CDR2 SQIVND come from the germline V gene (reference sequence). The CDR3 spans 12 residues. Trimming pared 7 bases from V and 4 bases from J, leaving 8 bases between. The chain's CDR3 is CASTDTYNEQFF. DNA of the CDR3: TGTGCCAGTACTGACACGTACAATGAGCAGTTCTTC.

The rearrangement links TRBV20-1 to TRBJ1-6; possible D gene TRBD1, 5 bases. Per the germline V gene, CDR1 is DFQATT and CDR2 is SNEGSKA (reference sequence). The CDR3 runs to 13 residues. Trimming cost V 3 bases and J 5 bases, with 8 bases left between them. CDR3 region: CSARGENNSPLHF. As DNA, the CDR3 is TGCAGTGCTAGGGGGGAAAATAATTCACCCCTCCACTTT.

This clone is termed large. This sequence joins TRBV19 and TRBJ2-2; D unresolved. Germline V lookup: CDR1 LNHDA, CDR2 SQIVND (reference sequence). The CDR3 is made up of 14 amino acids. V shed 3 bases and J shed 0 bases, with 5 bases lying between them. The CDR3 loop reads CASSIQSNTGELFF. As DNA, the CDR3 is TGTGCCAGTAGTATTCAGTCGAACACCGGGGAGCTGTTTTTT. Based on the CDR3 plus reference TRBV19 and TRBJ2-2, the full variable domain is DGGITQSPKYLFRKEGQNVTLSCEQNLNHDAMYWYRQDPGQGLRLIYYSQIVNDFQKGDIAEGYSVSREKKESFPLTVTSAQKNPTAFYLCASSIQSNTGELFFGEGSRLTVL.

A remark on this clone: Other DNA sequences within the sample encode an identical CDR3. CDR3 sequence reads: CASSQDEQVAEKLFF. The CDR3 nucleotides read TGCGCCAGCAGCCAAGATGAGCAGGTGGCCGAAAAACTGTTTTTT. This sequence joins TRBV4-1 and TRBJ1-4; D remains ambiguous. In germline, CDR1 is MGHRA, CDR2 YSYEKL. This CDR3 is built from 15 residues. V was cut by 0 bases and J by 8 bases, with 13 bases left in between.

The chain recombines TRBV3-1 with TRBJ2-1; 10 bases agree with TRBD2. This CDR3 is 15 amino acids long. V was pared by 6 bases and J by 0 bases, with 2 bases of the junction left unmatched. Looked up from germline, CDR1 is LGHDT and CDR2 is YNNKEL (reference sequence). CDR3 region: CASRASGSSYNEQFF. CDR3 in DNA: TGTGCCAGCAGGGCTAGCGGGAGCTCCTACAATGAGCAGTTCTTC.

By share, this clone counts as medium-sized (0.01 to 0.1%). The V gene is TRBV7-9, the J gene TRBJ2-7; D may be TRBD1 (6 bases). The ends were cut back, 4 bases at V and 7 bases at J, with 14 bases in the middle. The germline V gene has CDR1 SEHNR and CDR2 FQNEAQ (reference sequence). The CDR3 covers 13 residues. This chain's CDR3 is CASSSGQLGEQYF. CDR3 nucleotides: TGTGCCAGCAGCTCCGGACAGCTCGGGGAGCAGTACTTC.

By sample fraction, this clone is medium-sized. The chain has TRBV14 and TRBJ2-3; 7 nucleotides line up with TRBD2. Germline V gives CDR1 SGHDN, CDR2 FVKESK. With V trimmed by 4 bases and J by 6 bases, 4 bases remained unmatched. This CDR3 region has 13 residues. The DNA for the CDR3 is TGTGCCAGCAGCCTTCTTAGCGGGGATACGCAGTATTTT. It specifies CASSLLSGDTQYF.

This clone was recorded a few times. The J gene is TRBJ2-5, the V gene TRBV4-1; D unresolved. CDR3 length equals 15 residues. Germline V CDR1 and CDR2: MGHRA, YSYEKL. V shed 0 bases and J shed 5 bases, with 13 bases lying between them. The CDR3: CASSQDSSILETQYF. The CDR3 DNA follows: TGCGCCAGCAGCCAAGATTCCAGCATTCTGGAGACCCAGTACTTC.

V gene TRBV30 combines with J gene TRBJ1-6, with 7 bases lining up with TRBD1. CDR3 size: 15 residues. Germline lookup yields CDR1 GTSNPN and CDR2 SVGIG (reference sequence). V shed 1 base and J 7 bases; nucleotides not matched to a gene: 7. DNA for the CDR3: TGTGCCTGGAGTGACTTGACAGGGTGGAATTCACCCCTCCACTTT. Translation gives CAWSDLTGWNSPLHF.

V and J are TRBV15 and TRBJ2-7; D call uncertain. From germline, CDR1 is LNHNV and CDR2 YYDKDF (reference sequence). The CDR3 length is 13 residues. V dropped 9 bases and J dropped 4 bases, with 16 bases sitting between them. The CDR3 protein is CATRSTHRYEQYF. CDR3 sequence (DNA): TGTGCCACAAGGTCGACTCACCGGTACGAGCAGTACTTC. The whole variable domain, remainder taken from reference TRBV15 and TRBJ2-7, is DAMVIQNPRYQVTQFGKPVTLSCSQTLNHNVMYWYQQKSSQAPKLLFHYYDKDFNNEADTPDNFQSRRPNTSFCFLDIRSPGLGDTAMYLCATRSTHRYEQYFGPGTRLTVT.